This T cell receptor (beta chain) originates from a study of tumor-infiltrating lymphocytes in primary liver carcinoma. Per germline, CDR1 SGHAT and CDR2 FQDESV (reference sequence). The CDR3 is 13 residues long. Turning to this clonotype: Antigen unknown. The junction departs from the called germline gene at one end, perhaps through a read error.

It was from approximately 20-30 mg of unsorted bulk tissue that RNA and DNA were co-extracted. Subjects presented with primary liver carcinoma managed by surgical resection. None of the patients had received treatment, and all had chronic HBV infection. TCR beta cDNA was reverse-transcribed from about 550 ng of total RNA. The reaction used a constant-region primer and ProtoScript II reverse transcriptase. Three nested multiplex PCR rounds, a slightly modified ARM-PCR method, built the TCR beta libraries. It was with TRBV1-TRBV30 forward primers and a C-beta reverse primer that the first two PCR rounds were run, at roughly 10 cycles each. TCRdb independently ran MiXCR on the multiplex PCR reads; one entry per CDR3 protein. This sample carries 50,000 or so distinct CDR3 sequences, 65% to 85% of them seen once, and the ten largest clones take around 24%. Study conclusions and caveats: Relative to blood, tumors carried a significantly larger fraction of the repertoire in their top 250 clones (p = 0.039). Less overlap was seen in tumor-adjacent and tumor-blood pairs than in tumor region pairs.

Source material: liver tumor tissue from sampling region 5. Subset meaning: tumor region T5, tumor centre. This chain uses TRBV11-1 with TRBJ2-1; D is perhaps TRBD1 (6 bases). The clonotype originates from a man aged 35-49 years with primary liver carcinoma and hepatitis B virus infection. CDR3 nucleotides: TGTGTCAGCAGCTTAGGGACATTTGATGAGCAGTTCTTC. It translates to CVSSLGTFDEQFF.